This record looks at one T cell receptor beta chain sequence and its context. It was across several immunoSEQ plates that each subset's genomic DNA was evenly split. The quantity of DNA used in unsorted PBMC replicate PCRs was approximately 300 ng, corresponding to tens of thousands of T cell genomes. The table came from immunoSEQ multiplex PCR; TCRdb's copy has only in-frame clones and leaves some out. The sample lists about 560,000 clones, around 76% occurring once. The entry originates in a study of shared clonotypes between healthy human individuals. Trimming left V 9 bases short and J 9 bases short, with 18 bases between. Germline CDR1 SGHTA, CDR2 FQGNSA. CDR3 size: 13 residues.

The chain couples TRBV7-2 to TRBJ2-1; no definite D call. Sequenced material: PBMCs. The source is a woman in her thirties or forties in good health. Some clones in this sample may be carry-over from other donors' samples. The CDR3 reads CASRLPGIREQFF. CDR3 in DNA: TGTGCCAGTCGATTGCCGGGTATCCGTGAGCAGTTCTTC.